The rows below give T cell receptor beta chains drawn from one sample of a study of identical twins. TCRdb fed the 5' RACE reads into MiXCR, producing one record per CDR3 protein. The sample yields about 1.7 million distinct CDR3 sequences, about 30% seen once. Sample: cord blood. These receptors were obtained from a newborn girl in good health. CDR3s include the opening cysteine and the closing phenylalanine or tryptophan. D genes are given only for firm matches. Rows may omit the clone size; those that give it use once, few, many or a size class.

clone size,V gene,J gene,D gene,CDR3 DNA,CDR3 protein
.,TRBV20-1,TRBJ2-3,.,TGCAGTGCTAGTCGGGTAGGGGTCACAGATACGCAGTATTTT,CSASRVGVTDTQYF
.,TRBV11-1,TRBJ2-3,TRBD2,TGTGCCAGCAGCGTCCAAGCAGTTTGGGATACTAGCGGGAGGGCCAGCACAGATACGCAGTATTTT,CASSVQAVWDTSGRASTDTQYF
.,TRBV12-5,TRBJ1-5,.,TGTGCTAGTGGTTTGAACACAGCTCAGCCCCAGCATTTT,CASGLNTAQPQHF
.,TRBV7-2,TRBJ2-3,TRBD1,TGTGCCAGCAGCTTACGGATCGGGACAGGGGTTTACGAGCAGTATTTT,CASSLRIGTGVYEQYF
.,TRBV9,TRBJ2-1,.,TGTGCCAGCAGCGTAGACAACGTGTGGGGGGGCCACAATGAGCAGTTCTTC,CASSVDNVWGGHNEQFF
many,TRBV12-3/TRBV12-4,TRBJ2-7,TRBD1,TGTGCCAGCAGTTTACAGGGGGTTTACGAGCAGTACTTC,CASSLQGVYEQYF
few,TRBV27,TRBJ1-1,TRBD1,TGTGCCAGCAGTTACGACAGGGGGCTATACATGAACACTGAAGCTTTCTTT,CASSYDRGLYMNTEAFF
.,TRBV10-3,TRBJ2-7,TRBD2,TGTGCCATCAGTGACCCTAGCGGGGGGGCCTCTAACTACAATGAGCAGTACTTC,CAISDPSGGASNYNEQYF
.,TRBV9,TRBJ1-2,.,TGTGCCAGCAGCGTAGACTCTCGGTATGGCTACACCTTC,CASSVDSRYGYTF
many,TRBV5-1,TRBJ2-7,TRBD2,TGCGCCAGCAGCTTGACTAGCGGAAATTACGAGCAGTACTTC,CASSLTSGNYEQYF
.,TRBV12-3/TRBV12-4,TRBJ2-3,TRBD2,TGTGCCGGCAGGTGGACTAGCGGGAGCACAGATACGCAGTATTTT,CAGRWTSGSTDTQYF
many,TRBV29-1,TRBJ2-5,TRBD2,TGCACTACGGGTAGCGGGAAAGAGACCCAGTACTTC,CTTGSGKETQYF
once,TRBV28,TRBJ2-1,TRBD2,TGTGCCAGCAGTCCGATTACTAGCGGCTGGTACGAGCAGTTCTTC,CASSPITSGWYEQFF
.,TRBV2,TRBJ1-6,.,TGTGCCAGCGGAGACAGTAATTCACCCCTCCACTTT,CASGDSNSPLHF
few,TRBV27,TRBJ2-7,TRBD1,TGTGCCAGCAGTACGACAGGGGTCAATGAGCAGTACTTC,CASSTTGVNEQYF
.,TRBV12-5,TRBJ1-1,.,TGTGCTAGTGGTTTGACAAACACTGAAGCTTTCTTT,CASGLTNTEAFF
few,TRBV6-5,TRBJ2-1,TRBD2,TGTGCCACCCAATTAAGCGGGATCGATGAGCAGTTCTTC,CATQLSGIDEQFF
.,TRBV6-2/TRBV6-3,TRBJ2-1,TRBD1,TGTACCAGCAGGGACAGGGAGCAGTTCTTC,CTSRDREQFF
few,TRBV20-1,TRBJ2-3,TRBD1,TGCAGTGTCCTCAATCCGACAGGGGATCCAGATACGCAGTATTTT,CSVLNPTGDPDTQYF
.,TRBV25-1,TRBJ2-7,TRBD2,TGTGCCAGCGATCCGGGACTAGCGGGGGGGCTCGGACTTCACGAGCAGTACTTC,CASDPGLAGGLGLHEQYF
few,TRBV7-9,TRBJ2-1,TRBD1,TGTGCCAGCAGCTTAGGGACAGGGTTGATCGGTGAGCAGTTCTTC,CASSLGTGLIGEQFF
.,TRBV9,TRBJ2-3,TRBD2,TGTGCCAGCAGCGCGTTTAGCGGGAACACAGATACGCAGTATTTT,CASSAFSGNTDTQYF
.,TRBV6-1,TRBJ2-4,.,TGTGCCAGCAGTGAATCCCGGGGGGCTAAAAACATTCAGTACTTC,CASSESRGAKNIQYF
.,TRBV20-1,TRBJ1-4,.,TGCAGTGCTAGCGGACGGGGAAATGAAAAACTGTTTTTT,CSASGRGNEKLFF
.,TRBV20-1,TRBJ2-2,TRBD1,TGCAGTGCTAGAGATTTTAGACAGGGCTTCGGGGAGCTGTTTTTT,CSARDFRQGFGELFF
many,TRBV10-3,TRBJ2-1,TRBD2,TGTGCCATCAGTGGCGGGACTAGCGGTTACAATGAGCAGTTCTTC,CAISGGTSGYNEQFF
.,TRBV5-1,TRBJ2-3,.,TGCGCCAGCAGCTCGAATGAAGGGAGCACAGATACGCAGTATTTT,CASSSNEGSTDTQYF
once,TRBV11-3,TRBJ2-1,TRBD2,TGTGCCAGCAGCTTAGGTCTTCCGGGAGGGGATGAGCAGTTCTTC,CASSLGLPGGDEQFF
.,TRBV5-5,TRBJ2-3,.,TGTGCCAGCAGCTATTCCCCGGGGGCCCGCACAGATACGCAGTATTTT,CASSYSPGARTDTQYF
.,TRBV4-1,TRBJ2-1,.,TGCGCCAGCAGCCAAGCGGGAGCGGACATTCCCCACTCCTACAATGAGCAGTTCTTC,CASSQAGADIPHSYNEQFF
few,TRBV5-1,TRBJ1-4,.,TGCGCCAGCAGCACCAGGGGACCGCAGGGTGAGAAACTGTTTTTT,CASSTRGPQGEKLFF
once,TRBV5-1,TRBJ1-1,TRBD1,TGCGCCAGCAGCTTGGGTAACAGGGGGCTGGGTGGCACTGAAGCTTTCTTT,CASSLGNRGLGGTEAFF
few,TRBV29-1,TRBJ2-7,TRBD1,TGCAGCGCCAGGGGGATATCGTACAATGAGCAGTACTTC,CSARGISYNEQYF
few,TRBV20-1,TRBJ1-5,TRBD1,TGCAGTGTAAGGGGGCATAGCAATCAGCCCCAGCATTTT,CSVRGHSNQPQHF
.,TRBV27,TRBJ2-2,.,TGTGCCAGCGTCGAGTGGGGGACCGGGGAGCTGTTTTTT,CASVEWGTGELFF
few,TRBV7-2,TRBJ1-4,.,TGTGCCAGCAGCTCAAGAGGGGGGACAACTAATGAAAAACTGTTTTTT,CASSSRGGTTNEKLFF
.,TRBV5-4,TRBJ2-1,.,TGTGCCAGCAGCCTTGGGGCTAGCGCAGCCTACAATGAGCAGTTCTTC,CASSLGASAAYNEQFF
few,TRBV15,TRBJ2-1,TRBD2,TGTGCCGTCGGCCGCCCGGGACTAGCGGGGGGACCCTACTACAATGAGCAGTTCTTC,CAVGRPGLAGGPYYNEQFF
few,TRBV5-1,TRBJ1-1,.,TGCGCCAGCAGTTTCAAACGGCAGGGGCCGAACACTGAAGCTTTCTTT,CASSFKRQGPNTEAFF
few,TRBV19,TRBJ1-2,TRBD1,TGTGCCAGTAGTATTCTCGGGACAGGGTTTGGCTACACCTTC,CASSILGTGFGYTF
.,TRBV7-2,TRBJ1-6,.,TGTGCCAGCAGCTTAGCCGGAACTATCTCCTATAATTCACCCCTCCACTTT,CASSLAGTISYNSPLHF
.,TRBV10-3,TRBJ2-3,TRBD2,TGTGCCATCACCCAGACTAGCTTGGTAGATACGCAGTATTTT,CAITQTSLVDTQYF
.,TRBV28,TRBJ2-7,.,TGTGCCAGCGACGGCAGGGAAACCTCCTACGAGCAGTACTTC,CASDGRETSYEQYF
.,TRBV18,TRBJ2-1,.,TGTGCCAGCTCACCCGGGCGGGGAACCCACAATGAGCAGTTCTTC,CASSPGRGTHNEQFF
many,TRBV9,TRBJ2-5,.,TGTGCCAGCAGTCGGGACAAAGAGACCCAGTACTTC,CASSRDKETQYF
many,TRBV4-2,TRBJ1-6,.,TGTGCCAGCAGCGAGGGGCAGTATTCACCCCTCCACTTT,CASSEGQYSPLHF
.,TRBV2,TRBJ2-2,TRBD2,TGTGCCAGCAGTGAGTTGGGACTAGCGGTCGGGGAGCTGTTTTTT,CASSELGLAVGELFF